This entry lists 27 T cell receptor beta chains sequenced from one sample in a study of T cell clusters in autoimmune cytopenias. TRB was amplified by touch-down multiplex PCR, primer pools A and B combined. Following a re-call of the multiplex PCR reads, TCRdb has one entry per CDR3 protein and lacks DNA. This sample's table has over 1,500 distinct CDR3 sequences. Some 40,000 genome equivalents of blood DNA were amplified for TRB. Source material: peripheral blood. The receptors stem from a human donor with an autoimmune cytopenia or autoimmune hepatitis (not recorded which).

Considering frequency, this clonotype is medium-sized. The chain carries TRBV6-2 or TRBV6-3 and TRBJ2-2. The CDR3 has 13 amino acids. CDR1 is MNHEY and CDR2 is SVGEGT in the germline V gene. The CDR3 protein is CASENANTGELFF.

This clonotype registers medium-sized by frequency. The chain couples TRBV10-3 to TRBJ2-7; TCRdb gives TRBD2 as the D gene, but with no DNA this cannot be confirmed. Germline V gene lookup returns CDR1 ENHRY and CDR2 SYGVKD. This CDR3 has 14 residues. CDR3 region: CAISGTSGSYEQYF.

By frequency, this clonotype registers large (0.1 to 1%). The rearrangement joins TRBV19 to TRBJ2-2; TCRdb's D call, TRBD2, is unchecked because there is no DNA. The CDR3 is 14 amino acids. Looked up from germline, CDR1 is LNHDA and CDR2 is SQIVND (reference sequence). The CDR3 sequence is CASSMAGRTGELFF.

Considering frequency, this clonotype is medium-sized. The CDR3 spells CATSRDWDPGRAYSYEQYF. The rearrangement uses TRBV15 and TRBJ2-7; the D call from TCRdb, TRBD2, cannot be confirmed without DNA. Germline CDR1 is LNHNV and CDR2 is YYDKDF (reference sequence). CDR3 length: 19 residues.

The J gene is TRBJ2-3, the V gene TRBV19; with no DNA, the TCRdb D assignment of TRBD1 cannot be verified. There are 13 residues in the CDR3. CDR1 is LNHDA and CDR2 is SQIVND in the germline V gene (reference sequence). CDR3 residues: CASSSGQGSTQYF. Supplemented by reference TRBV19 and TRBJ2-3, the full variable domain reads DGGITQSPKYLFRKEGQNVTLSCEQNLNHDAMYWYRQDPGQGLRLIYYSQIVNDFQKGDIAEGYSVSREKKESFPLTVTSAQKNPTAFYLCASSSGQGSTQYFGPGTRLTVL.

This clonotype is labeled medium-sized (0.01 to 0.1%) based on frequency. The chain employs TRBV19 and TRBJ2-7; TCRdb proposes TRBD1, but this gene call is untestable without DNA. Germline V lookup: CDR1 LNHDA, CDR2 SQIVND (reference sequence). The CDR3 has 14 amino acids. The chain's CDR3 is CATRRTLSTEEQYF.

By frequency, this clonotype is medium-sized. The V and J genes are TRBV4-3 and TRBJ2-7; TCRdb designates TRBD1, a call that cannot be tested without DNA. The CDR3 runs 15 residues. Germline CDR1 is LGHNA and CDR2 is YSLEER. The CDR3 sequence is CASSQDAPGGYEQYF.

V usage is TRBV4-2 and J usage is TRBJ2-6; as DNA is missing, the TRBD1 call by TCRdb cannot be tested. Germline V gene data show CDR1 as LGHNA and CDR2 as YNFKEQ. This CDR3 comprises 18 residues. CDR3 residues: CASSQDGSGGAGANVLTF.

The chain uses TRBV5-1 and TRBJ1-4. The CDR3 spans 15 residues. The germline gives CDR1 SGHRS, CDR2 YFSETQ. This CDR3 is CASSSGQSGNEKLFF.

This clonotype is classed as large by frequency. The rearrangement links TRBV29-1 to TRBJ1-4. Germline CDR1 reads SQVTM; CDR2 reads ANQGSEA. The CDR3 runs to 12 residues. CDR3 protein: CSVVDLGEKLFF. Supplemented by reference TRBV29-1 and TRBJ1-4, the full variable domain reads SAVISQKPSRDICQRGTSLTIQCQVDSQVTMMFWYRQQPGQSLTLIATANQGSEATYESGFVIDKFPISRPNLTFSTLTVSNMSPEDSSIYLCSVVDLGEKLFFGSGTQLSVL.

This clonotype counts as medium-sized by frequency. CDR3 amino acids: CASSLKAGGPVEQYF. J is TRBJ2-7 and V is TRBV7-2; TCRdb selects TRBD2, and the lack of DNA leaves this call unchecked. The CDR3 extends over 15 amino acids. CDR1 SGHTA and CDR2 FQGNSA come from the germline V gene.

In terms of frequency, this clonotype is medium-sized. This sequence joins TRBV27 and TRBJ2-2; with no DNA, the TCRdb D assignment of TRBD1 cannot be verified. The germline V gene has CDR1 MNHEY and CDR2 SMNVEV (reference sequence). CDR3 size: 16 residues. CDR3 residues: CASSLFGGQDTGELFF.

This clonotype is identified as medium-sized from frequency. The chain has TRBV15 and TRBJ2-3; the TRBD2 assignment by TCRdb is unverifiable without DNA. CDR1 and CDR2 (germline): LNHNV, YYDKDF (reference sequence). The CDR3 length is 16 residues. The CDR3 is CATSRDGGRASDTQYF.

This clonotype is called large based on its frequency. The V and J genes are TRBV29-1 and TRBJ1-2; TCRdb's D gene call, TRBD1, goes unchecked for lack of DNA. The CDR3 totals 12 residues. Germline CDR1 SQVTM, CDR2 ANQGSEA. CDR3 residues: CSVGGVSYGYTF.

Its frequency marks this clonotype as medium-sized (0.01 to 0.1%). V gene TRBV27 combines with J gene TRBJ2-2; there is no DNA to check the TCRdb D call of TRBD2. Per the germline V gene, CDR1 is MNHEY and CDR2 is SMNVEV (reference sequence). The CDR3 runs to 18 residues. CDR3 protein: CASIGLAGEFGYTGELFF.

This clonotype ranks as medium-sized in terms of frequency. The V call is TRBV30, the J call TRBJ1-2; TCRdb's D gene call, TRBD1, goes unchecked for lack of DNA. The CDR3 is 14 amino acids. Per the germline V gene, CDR1 is GTSNPN and CDR2 is SVGIG (reference sequence). This CDR3 reads CAWKRFTGSGGYTF.

According to its frequency, this clonotype is medium-sized. The V gene is TRBV5-6, the J gene TRBJ1-2; TCRdb returns TRBD1, unconfirmable since there is no DNA. Germline CDR1 and CDR2: SGHDT and YYEEEE. The CDR3 is made up of 14 amino acids. The CDR3 loop is CATSRTGGALGYTF.

By frequency, this clonotype registers medium-sized. This chain links TRBV4-3 with TRBJ1-2. Germline loops: CDR1 LGHNA, CDR2 YSLEER. The CDR3 loop spans 18 amino acids. The CDR3 sequence is CASSQVGPRKAFNYGYTF.

Its frequency marks this clonotype as medium-sized. The V and J genes are TRBV19 and TRBJ2-7; the TRBD1 assignment by TCRdb is unverifiable without DNA. The germline CDR1 and CDR2 sequences are LNHDA and SQIVND (reference sequence). This CDR3 comprises 13 residues. CDR3: CASGLTGTYEQYF.

CDR3 in amino acids: CASSLGGERGQPQHF. The chain employs TRBV7-2 and TRBJ1-5. Germline CDR1 is SGHTA and CDR2 is FQGNSA. CDR3 length equals 15 residues.

This chain uses TRBV14 with TRBJ1-2. Looked up from germline, CDR1 is SGHDN and CDR2 is FVKESK. There are 15 residues in the CDR3. CDR3 protein: CASSLGTRPSYGYTF.

The chain carries TRBV20-1 and TRBJ2-7; TCRdb gives TRBD1 as the D gene, but with no DNA this cannot be confirmed. In germline, CDR1 is DFQATT, CDR2 SNEGSKA (reference sequence). The CDR3 totals 12 residues. This CDR3 reads CSATGGEIEQYF.

This clonotype is labeled medium-sized (0.01 to 0.1%) based on frequency. The rearrangement uses TRBV5-6 and TRBJ1-5; absent DNA, TCRdb's TRBD1 call cannot be checked. CDR1 is SGHDT and CDR2 is YYEEEE in the germline V gene. The CDR3 sequence is 16 residues long. CDR3 sequence reads: CASSRTGEGRNQPQHF.

The V gene is TRBV15, the J gene TRBJ2-1; absent DNA, TCRdb's TRBD1 call cannot be checked. This CDR3 spans 14 amino acids. Germline values: CDR1 LNHNV, CDR2 YYDKDF (reference sequence). The CDR3 spells CATSKFGTEETQYF. Filled out from reference TRBV15 and TRBJ2-1, the complete variable domain reads DAMVIQNPRYQVTQFGKPVTLSCSQTLNHNVMYWYQQKSSQAPKLLFHYYDKDFNNEADTPDNFQSRRPNTSFCFLDIRSPGLGDTAMYLCATSKFGTEETQYFGPGTRLTVL.

V and J are TRBV6-2 or TRBV6-3 and TRBJ2-1; without DNA, the TCRdb call of TRBD2 cannot be checked. CDR3 length equals 14 residues. Germline V gene lookup returns CDR1 MNHEY and CDR2 SVGEGT. The CDR3 spells CASSNSGSGNEQFF.

The rearrangement uses TRBV5-1 and TRBJ2-7. Per germline, CDR1 SGHRS and CDR2 YFSETQ. The CDR3 length is 12 residues. CDR3: CASSLAVGEQYF.

This clonotype counts as medium-sized by frequency. The chain carries TRBV11-3 and TRBJ2-7; the TCRdb call, TRBD1, lacks DNA for checking. The CDR3 is 12 residues long. CDR1 SGHNT and CDR2 YENEEA come from the germline V gene. The CDR3: CASSFSGNEQYF.